This note documents a single T cell receptor (beta chain) sequence. This entry is derived from a study of blood T cell repertoires in COVID-19. Overall study: The origin of the acute and convalescent COVID-19 samples was the United States, Italy and Spain. Sources were T cells, B-cell-depleted T cells, or PBMCs; the material itself was cDNA or gDNA.

Per the study methods: Estimation of nucleated cell counts was performed using reference gene primer amplification. The data were produced by immunoSEQ multiplex PCR, yet TCRdb's version contains in-frame clones alone and is incomplete. That table gives V, J and clone size, and the DNA gave D and trimming. The table shows about 120,000 clones, with around 85% occurring only once. The CDR3 has 14 amino acids. Germline CDR1 SGHNT, CDR2 YYREEE (reference sequence). The germline V and J ends were trimmed by 0 bases and 1 base, with 4 bases remaining between them. This sequence was found in a man aged 50 to 60 with acute or convalescent COVID-19. The chain links TRBV5-4 to TRBJ2-2; D is ambiguous. Material for sequencing was peripheral blood. The CDR3 nucleotides are TGTGCCAGCAGCTTGGCCGGGAACACCGGGGAGCTGTTTTTT. It yields the protein CASSLAGNTGELFF.